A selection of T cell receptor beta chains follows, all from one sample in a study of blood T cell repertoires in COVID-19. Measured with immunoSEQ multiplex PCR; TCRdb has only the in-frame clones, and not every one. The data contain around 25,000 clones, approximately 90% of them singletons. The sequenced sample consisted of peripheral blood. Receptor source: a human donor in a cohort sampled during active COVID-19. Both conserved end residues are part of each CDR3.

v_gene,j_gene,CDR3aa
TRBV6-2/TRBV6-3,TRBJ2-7,CASSQSPQAYEQYF
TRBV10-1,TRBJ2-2,CANSSQGLAGTSNTGELFF
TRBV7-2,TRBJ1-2,CASSLGRGDYGYTF
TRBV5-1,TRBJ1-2,CASSPEVSAYGYTF
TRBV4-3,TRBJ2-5,CASSQDGTGGEETQYF
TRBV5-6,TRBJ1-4,CASSLGTGYEKLFF
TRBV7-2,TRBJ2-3,CASSLSTGDTQYF
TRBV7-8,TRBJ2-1,CASSLGPTTGSYNEQFF
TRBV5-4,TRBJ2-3,CASSTDRITDTQYF
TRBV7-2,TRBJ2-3,CASSSPQVPSTDTQYF
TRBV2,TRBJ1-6,CASSDSGNSPLHF
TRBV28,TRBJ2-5,CASTLPEGGARETQYF
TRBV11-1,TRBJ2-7,CASSLTPYEQYF
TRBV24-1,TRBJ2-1,CATSALTDPSNEQFF
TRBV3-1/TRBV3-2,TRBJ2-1,CASSQAPNEQFF
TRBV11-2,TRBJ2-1,CASTKGGGQPSYNEQFF
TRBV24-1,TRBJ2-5,CATSDGGGAGETQYF
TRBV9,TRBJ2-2,CASSLRDSANTGELFF
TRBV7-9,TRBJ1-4,CASSNTGTGSEKLFF
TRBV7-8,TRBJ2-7,CASSPRDSSYEQYF
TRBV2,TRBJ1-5,CASRASGGGNQPQHF
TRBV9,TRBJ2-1,CASSASGAGGPHGEQFF
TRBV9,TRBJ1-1,CASSARSGQGEAFF
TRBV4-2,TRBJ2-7,CASSQEGGGIFDSRRGYEQYF
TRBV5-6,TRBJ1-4,CASSYRPGGATNEKLFF
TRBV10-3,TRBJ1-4,CAISDRIGDRGSF
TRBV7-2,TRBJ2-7,CASSLVPGGVYEQYF
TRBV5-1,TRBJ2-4,CASSLGGPNIQYF
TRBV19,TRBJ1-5,CASSIVTGHSNQPQHF
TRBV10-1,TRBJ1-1,CASSGEWNTEAFF
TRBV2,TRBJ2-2,CATKGRVNTGELFF
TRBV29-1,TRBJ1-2,CSVGVGQLEGYTF
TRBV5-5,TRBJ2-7,CASSAGQGAYEQYF
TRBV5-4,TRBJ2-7,CASSPGGASSDYEQYF
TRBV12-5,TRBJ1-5,CASGADSQPQHF
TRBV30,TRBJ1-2,CAWSPRVDGYTF
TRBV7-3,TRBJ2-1,CASSSRLNNEQFF
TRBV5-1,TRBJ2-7,CASSSGTLTYEQYF
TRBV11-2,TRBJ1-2,CASSLVGTDYGYTF
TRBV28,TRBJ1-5,CASSEPSYRKGDQPQHF
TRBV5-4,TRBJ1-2,CASSSTGGGYTF
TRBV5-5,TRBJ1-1,CASSSTRGATEAFF
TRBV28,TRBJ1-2,CASKSGGAYGYTF
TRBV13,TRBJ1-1,CASSKRDRGRSTEAFF
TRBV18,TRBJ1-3,CASSPGPGQEFSGNTIYF
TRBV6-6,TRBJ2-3,CASSSTTGLITDTQYF